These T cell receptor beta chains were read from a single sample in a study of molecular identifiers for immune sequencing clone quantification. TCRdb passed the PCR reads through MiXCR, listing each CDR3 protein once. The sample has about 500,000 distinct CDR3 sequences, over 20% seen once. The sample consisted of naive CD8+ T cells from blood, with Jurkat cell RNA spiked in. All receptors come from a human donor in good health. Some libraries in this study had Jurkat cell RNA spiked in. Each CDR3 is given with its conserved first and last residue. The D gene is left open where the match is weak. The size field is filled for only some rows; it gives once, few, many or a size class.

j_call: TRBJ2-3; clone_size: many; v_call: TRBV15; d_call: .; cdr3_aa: CATSREEKNTSTDTQYF; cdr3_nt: TGTGCCACCAGCAGAGAAGAGAAAAATACTAGCACAGATACGCAGTATTTT
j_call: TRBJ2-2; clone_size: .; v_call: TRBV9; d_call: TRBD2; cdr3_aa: CASSQAGDTGELFF; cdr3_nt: TGTGCCAGCAGCCAGGCGGGAGACACCGGGGAGCTGTTTTTT
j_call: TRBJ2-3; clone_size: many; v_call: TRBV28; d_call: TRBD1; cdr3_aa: CASSSRQGPTDTQYF; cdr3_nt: TGTGCCAGCAGCTCGAGACAGGGGCCTACAGATACGCAGTATTTT
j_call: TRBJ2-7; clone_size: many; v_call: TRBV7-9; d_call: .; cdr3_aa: CASSLGENREQYF; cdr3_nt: TGTGCCAGCAGCTTAGGGGAAAACAGGGAGCAGTACTTC
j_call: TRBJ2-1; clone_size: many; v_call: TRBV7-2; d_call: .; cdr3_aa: CASTAGVGYNEQFF; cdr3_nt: TGTGCCAGCACTGCAGGGGTCGGGTACAATGAGCAGTTCTTC
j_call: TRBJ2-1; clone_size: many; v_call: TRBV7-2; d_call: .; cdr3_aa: CASSRPGGLSAGEQFF; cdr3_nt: TGTGCCAGCAGCCGCCCCGGGGGGCTCTCGGCGGGTGAGCAGTTCTTC
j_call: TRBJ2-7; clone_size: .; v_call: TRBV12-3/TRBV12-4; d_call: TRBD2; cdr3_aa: CASSWRASGYEQYF; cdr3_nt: TGTGCCAGCAGTTGGAGGGCTAGCGGGTACGAGCAGTACTTC
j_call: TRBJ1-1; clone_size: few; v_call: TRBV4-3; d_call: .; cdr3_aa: CASGQDHGEITEAFF; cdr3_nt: TGCGCCAGCGGCCAAGATCACGGGGAAATAACTGAAGCTTTCTTT
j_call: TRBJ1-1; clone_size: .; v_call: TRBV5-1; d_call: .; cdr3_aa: CASSLGTAGYTEAFF; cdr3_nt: TGCGCCAGCAGCTTGGGTACGGCGGGGTACACTGAAGCTTTCTTT
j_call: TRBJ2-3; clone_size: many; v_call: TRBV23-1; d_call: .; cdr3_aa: CASIPGRCTDTQYF; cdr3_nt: TGCGCCAGCATCCCGGGAAGATGCACAGATACGCAGTATTTT
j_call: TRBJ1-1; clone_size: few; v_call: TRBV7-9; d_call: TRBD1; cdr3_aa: CASSVGTGGTEAFF; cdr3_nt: TGTGCCAGCAGCGTCGGGACAGGGGGAACTGAAGCTTTCTTT
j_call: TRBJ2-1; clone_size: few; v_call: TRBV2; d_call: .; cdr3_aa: CASSRGPAIDEQFF; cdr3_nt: TGTGCCAGCAGTCGGGGGCCCGCGATTGATGAGCAGTTCTTC
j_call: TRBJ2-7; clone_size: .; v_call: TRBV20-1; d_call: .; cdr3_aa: CSARGDPNSYEQYF; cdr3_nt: TGCAGTGCTAGAGGGGACCCTAACTCCTACGAGCAGTACTTC
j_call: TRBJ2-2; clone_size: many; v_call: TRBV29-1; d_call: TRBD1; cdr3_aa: CSGGQGNTGELFF; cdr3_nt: TGCAGCGGGGGACAGGGAAACACCGGGGAGCTGTTTTTT
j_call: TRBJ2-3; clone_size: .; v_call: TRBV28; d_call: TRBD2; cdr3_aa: CVSSLVSSGILDTQYF; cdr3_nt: TGTGTCAGCAGTTTGGTTTCTAGCGGGATCTTAGATACGCAGTATTTT
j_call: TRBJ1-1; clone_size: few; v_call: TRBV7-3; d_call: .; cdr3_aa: CASTLGGGWTEAFF; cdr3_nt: TGTGCCAGCACCTTGGGGGGGGGATGGACTGAAGCTTTCTTT
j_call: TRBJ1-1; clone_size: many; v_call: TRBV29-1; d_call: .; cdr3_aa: CSVDRQSQNTEAFF; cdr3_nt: TGCAGCGTGGATAGACAGAGCCAGAACACTGAAGCTTTCTTT
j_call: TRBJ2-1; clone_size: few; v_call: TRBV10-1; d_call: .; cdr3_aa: CASSGGGVGETYNEQFF; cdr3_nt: TGCGCCAGCAGTGGCGGCGGAGTCGGAGAAACCTACAATGAGCAGTTCTTC
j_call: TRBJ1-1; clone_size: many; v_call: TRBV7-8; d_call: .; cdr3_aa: CASSFPRVPTVPFEAFF; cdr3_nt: TGTGCCAGCAGCTTTCCCCGGGTTCCTACGGTTCCGTTTGAAGCTTTCTTT
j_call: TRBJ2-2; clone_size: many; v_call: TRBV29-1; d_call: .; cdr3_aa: CSVEDQGGELFF; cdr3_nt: TGCAGCGTTGAAGATCAGGGGGGGGAGCTGTTTTTT
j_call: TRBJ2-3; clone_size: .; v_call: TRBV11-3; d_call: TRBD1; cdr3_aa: CASSFGQASTDTQYF; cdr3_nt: TGTGCCAGCAGCTTTGGACAGGCAAGCACAGATACGCAGTATTTT
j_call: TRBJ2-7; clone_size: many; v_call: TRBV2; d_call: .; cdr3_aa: CASSEVQTSYEQYF; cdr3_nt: TGTGCCAGCAGTGAAGTACAGACCAGCTACGAGCAGTACTTC
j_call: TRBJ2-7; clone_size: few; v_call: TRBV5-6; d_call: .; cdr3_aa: CASSLGRSSAGEQYF; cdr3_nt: TGTGCCAGCAGCTTGGGTAGGAGTTCGGCGGGGGAGCAGTACTTC
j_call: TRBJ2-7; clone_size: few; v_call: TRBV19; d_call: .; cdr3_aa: CASRGLGAEQYF; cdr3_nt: TGTGCCAGTAGGGGATTAGGAGCCGAGCAGTACTTC
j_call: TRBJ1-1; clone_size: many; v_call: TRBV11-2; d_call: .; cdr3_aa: CASSSPAPGTKGTEAFF; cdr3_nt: TGTGCCAGCAGCTCGCCTGCCCCGGGGACGAAGGGCACTGAAGCTTTCTTT
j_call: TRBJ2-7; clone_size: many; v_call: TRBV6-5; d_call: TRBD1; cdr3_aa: CASSPGQGAARQYF; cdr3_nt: TGTGCCAGCTCACCGGGACAGGGGGCGGCGAGGCAGTACTTC
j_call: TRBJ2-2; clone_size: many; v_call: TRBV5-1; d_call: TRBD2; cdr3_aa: CASSFTLAENTGELFF; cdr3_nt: TGCGCCAGCAGCTTTACTCTAGCGGAGAACACCGGGGAGCTGTTTTTT
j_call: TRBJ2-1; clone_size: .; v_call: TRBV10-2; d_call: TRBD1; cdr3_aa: CASSEGTGIRFF; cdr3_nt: TGCGCCAGCAGTGAGGGGACAGGGATCCGGTTCTTC
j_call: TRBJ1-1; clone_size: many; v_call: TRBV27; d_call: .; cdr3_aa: CASSTQVNTEAFF; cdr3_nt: TGTGCCAGCAGTACGCAGGTGAACACTGAAGCTTTCTTT
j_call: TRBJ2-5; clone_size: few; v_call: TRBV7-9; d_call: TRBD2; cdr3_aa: CASSLVGLAEETQYF; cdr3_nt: TGTGCCAGCAGCTTAGTTGGGCTAGCGGAAGAGACCCAGTACTTC
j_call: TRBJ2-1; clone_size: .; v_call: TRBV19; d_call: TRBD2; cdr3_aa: CASSGGNDEQFF; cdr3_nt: TGTGCCAGTAGCGGGGGGAACGATGAGCAGTTCTTC
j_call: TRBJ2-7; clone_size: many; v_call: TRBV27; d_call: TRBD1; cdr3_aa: CASSLGTGSSYEQYF; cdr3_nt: TGTGCCAGCAGTTTAGGGACAGGGAGCTCCTACGAGCAGTACTTC
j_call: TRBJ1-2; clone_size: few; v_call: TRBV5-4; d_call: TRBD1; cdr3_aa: CASSLDRGLYGYTF; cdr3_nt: TGTGCCAGCAGCTTGGACAGGGGGCTCTATGGCTACACCTTC
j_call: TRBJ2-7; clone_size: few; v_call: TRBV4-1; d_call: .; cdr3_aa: CASSIQGAASGPYEQYF; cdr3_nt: TGCGCCAGCAGTATTCAGGGGGCGGCTAGCGGCCCCTACGAGCAGTACTTC
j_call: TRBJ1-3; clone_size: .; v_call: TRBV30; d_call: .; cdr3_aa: CAWGDGSASGNTIYF; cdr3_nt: TGTGCCTGGGGTGACGGCTCAGCCTCTGGAAACACCATATATTTT
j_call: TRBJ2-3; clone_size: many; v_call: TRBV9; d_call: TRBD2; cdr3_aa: CASSGWTSSDTQYF; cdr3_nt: TGTGCCAGCAGCGGATGGACTAGCAGCGATACGCAGTATTTT
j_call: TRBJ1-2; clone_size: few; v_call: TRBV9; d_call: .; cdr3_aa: CASSTGNSYGYTF; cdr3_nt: TGTGCCAGCAGTACCGGAAACTCCTATGGCTACACCTTC
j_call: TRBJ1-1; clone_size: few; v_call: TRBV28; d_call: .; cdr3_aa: CASSSTPDREAFF; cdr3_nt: TGTGCCAGCAGTTCTACCCCCGACAGGGAAGCTTTCTTT
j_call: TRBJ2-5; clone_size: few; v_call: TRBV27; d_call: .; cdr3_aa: CASSLHKGGETQYF; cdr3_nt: TGTGCCAGCAGTTTACACAAGGGGGGGGAGACCCAGTACTTC
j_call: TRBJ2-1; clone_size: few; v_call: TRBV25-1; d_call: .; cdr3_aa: CASSELEHRHEQFF; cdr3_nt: TGTGCCAGCAGTGAATTAGAACACAGGCACGAGCAGTTCTTC